The entry that follows covers one T cell receptor (beta chain) sequence. The antigen remains undetermined. Only in-frame clones appear in the TCRdb table, and some are missing; sequencing was by immunoSEQ multiplex PCR. The data show under 700,000 clones, roughly 95% seen once. Trimming removed 2 bases at V and 8 bases at J, with 12 bases between. The CDR3 runs to 13 residues. Germline CDR1 is GTSNPN and CDR2 is SVGIG (reference sequence). Selected positively for CCR7 and CD45RO-negative, naive CD8 cells excluded terminally differentiated effector memory CD45RA+ cells. This record comes from a study of shared clonotypes between healthy human individuals. Study results and limitations: Sorted-subset sequencing, rarefaction showed, was incomplete despite large depth.

The clonotype was recovered from a woman in her twenties or thirties in good health. The sequenced sample was naive CD8+ T cells sorted from blood. V is TRBV30 and J is TRBJ2-2; TRBD2 is a possible D gene (5 bases). The CDR3: CAWSPGNPGELFF. The CDR3 DNA is TGTGCCTGGAGTCCCGGGAATCCTGGGGAGCTGTTTTTT.